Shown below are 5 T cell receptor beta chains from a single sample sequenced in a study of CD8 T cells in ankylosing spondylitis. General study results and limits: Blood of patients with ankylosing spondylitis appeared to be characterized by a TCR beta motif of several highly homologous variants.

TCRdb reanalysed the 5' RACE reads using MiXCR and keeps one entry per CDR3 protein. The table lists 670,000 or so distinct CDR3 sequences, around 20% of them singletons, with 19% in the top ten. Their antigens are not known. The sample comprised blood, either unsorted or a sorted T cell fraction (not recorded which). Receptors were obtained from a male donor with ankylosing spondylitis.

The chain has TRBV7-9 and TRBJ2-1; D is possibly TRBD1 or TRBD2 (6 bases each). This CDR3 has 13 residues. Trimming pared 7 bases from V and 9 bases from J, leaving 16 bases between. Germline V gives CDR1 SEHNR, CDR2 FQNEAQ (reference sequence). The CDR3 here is CASNPVGGGEQFF. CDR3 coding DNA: TGTGCCAGCAACCCCGTGGGGGGCGGTGAGCAGTTCTTC. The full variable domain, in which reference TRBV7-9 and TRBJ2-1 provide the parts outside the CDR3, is DTGVSQNPRHKITKRGQNVTFRCDPISEHNRLYWYRQTLGQGPEFLTYFQNEAQLEKSRLLSDRFSAERPKGSFSTLEIQRTEQGDSAMYLCASNPVGGGEQFFGPGTRLTVL.

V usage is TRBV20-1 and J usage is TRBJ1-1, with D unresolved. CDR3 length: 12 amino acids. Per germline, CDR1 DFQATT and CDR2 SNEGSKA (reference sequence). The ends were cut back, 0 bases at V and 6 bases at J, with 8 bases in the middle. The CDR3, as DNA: TGCAGTGCTAGAGATTACGCCTCTGAAGCTTTCTTT. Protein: CSARDYASEAFF.

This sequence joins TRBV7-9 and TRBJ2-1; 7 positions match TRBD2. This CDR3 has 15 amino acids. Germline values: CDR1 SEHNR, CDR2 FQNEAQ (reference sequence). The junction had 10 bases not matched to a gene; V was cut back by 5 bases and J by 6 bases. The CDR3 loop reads CASSKTGTTTNEQFF. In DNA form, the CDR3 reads TGTGCCAGCAGCAAAACTGGGACTACCACCAATGAGCAGTTCTTC. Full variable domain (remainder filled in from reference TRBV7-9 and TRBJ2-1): DTGVSQNPRHKITKRGQNVTFRCDPISEHNRLYWYRQTLGQGPEFLTYFQNEAQLEKSRLLSDRFSAERPKGSFSTLEIQRTEQGDSAMYLCASSKTGTTTNEQFFGPGTRLTVL.

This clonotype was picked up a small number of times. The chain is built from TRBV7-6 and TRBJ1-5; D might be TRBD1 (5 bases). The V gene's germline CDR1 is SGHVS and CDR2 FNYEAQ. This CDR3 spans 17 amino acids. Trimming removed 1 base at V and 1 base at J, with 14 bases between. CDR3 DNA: TGTGCCAGCAGCTTAGGCCTCCGGGGCCCCAGCAATCAGCCCCAGCATTTT. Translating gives CASSLGLRGPSNQPQHF.

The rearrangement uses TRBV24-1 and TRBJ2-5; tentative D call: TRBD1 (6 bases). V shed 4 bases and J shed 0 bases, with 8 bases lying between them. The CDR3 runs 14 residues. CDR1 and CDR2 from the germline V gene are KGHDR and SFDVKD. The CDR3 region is CATSEGDNQETQYF. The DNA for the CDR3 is TGTGCCACCAGTGAGGGGGACAACCAAGAGACCCAGTACTTC.